This T cell receptor beta chain was observed in a study of blood T cell repertoires in COVID-19. Germline-derived CDR1 and CDR2 are SGDLS and YYNGEE. Deletions cut 8 bases from V and 7 bases from J, with 24 bases between. This CDR3 spans 15 amino acids. Generated by immunoSEQ multiplex PCR, the TCRdb table keeps only in-frame clones and is missing some. Of fewer than 85,000 clones in the sample, over 70% were seen once. The sequenced sample was peripheral blood. The source of this sequence is a man aged 45-65 years with active COVID-19. The V and J genes are TRBV9 and TRBJ1-2; TRBD1 is a possible D gene (6 bases). The CDR3 DNA reads TGTGCCAGAGAAACAGGGAGGGCACCTCGGCGTGGCTACACCTTC. Amino acids: CARETGRAPRRGYTF.